The TCR beta chain described here comes from a study of T cell repertoires in cytomegalovirus infection. Across the study: CMV epitopes in the study were HLA-C-restricted (recently identified) and HLA-B-restricted (well studied). Based on public TCR beta signatures, there were indications of CMV infection and of a matching HLA type. Whole-study results and caveats: Cumulative public TCR beta family frequency identified CMV carriers with the relevant HLA. The study found HLA-C-restricted CMV-specific TCR beta clonotypes dominating the ex vivo response.

In this sample, this clonotype turned up a few times. The antigen is undetermined. Germline loops: CDR1 SGHNT, CDR2 YENEEA. The ends lost 3 bases at V and 0 bases at J; junction bases unmatched: 7. The CDR3 covers 17 residues. TCRdb re-derived calls from the reads in MiXCR, one entry per CDR3 protein. Counted here are roughly 80,000 distinct CDR3 sequences, 20% to 30% occurring once; the ten biggest clones make up roughly 50%. The source was CD8+ T cells from cultured PBMCs, collected from culture after CMV antigen stimulation. V usage is TRBV11-3 and J usage is TRBJ1-1; TRBD1 matches at 10 bases. The sequence came from a human donor in good health (CMV status not recorded). Some clones in this sample may be carry-over from other donors' samples. The CDR3 DNA is TGTGCCAGCAGCTTTCGGACAGGGGGGCTCATGAACACTGAAGCTTTCTTT. Translating gives CASSFRTGGLMNTEAFF.